Sequencing of this T cell receptor (beta chain) was carried out in a study of a mutant IDH1 vaccine in newly diagnosed glioma. Study-wide background: Vaccination started 4-6 weeks after radiotherapy alone, or with temozolomide cycles. The treated group averaged approximately 38 years old and was roughly 62% male, roughly 40% female. Beforehand, treatment had been radiotherapy, temozolomide, or both; the majority received both.

In this sample, this clone turned up once. Its target is not known. The table came from immunoSEQ multiplex PCR; TCRdb's copy has only in-frame clones and leaves some out. This table holds about 36,000 clones, 80% found once. Documented time point: week 11, during vaccination. A single vaccine dose contained 300 ug of mutant IDH1 20-mer peptide, and topical imiquimod was used with it. The astrocytomas were IDH1-mutant, ATRX-negative, and WHO grade 3 or 4. The specimen was peripheral blood mononuclear cells (PBMCs), collected from a glioma patient whose treatment included an IDH1 peptide vaccine. The TCR was taken from a woman aged 25 to 39 with glioma. Some clones in this sample may be carry-over from other donors' samples.

CDR3 coding DNA: TGTGCCAGCAGCCGGGGGGCGGCATCATACGAGCAGTACTTC. Its protein product is CASSRGAASYEQYF. The chain employs TRBV7-9 and TRBJ2-7; D perhaps matches TRBD2 (7 bases). Germline V gene data show CDR1 as SEHNR and CDR2 as FQNEAQ (reference sequence). The V gene lost 5 bases and the J gene lost 4 bases, with 15 bases spanning the gap. The CDR3 contains 14 residues.